This entry lists 9 T cell receptor beta chains sequenced from one sample in a study of OX40 agonist ivuxolimab in advanced cancers. The protocol was immunoSEQ multiplex PCR, while the TCRdb copy is restricted to in-frame clones and leaves out a portion. The sample contains over 40,000 clones, roughly 80% of which appear only once. The sequencing here drew on CD4+ or CD8+ T cells sorted from blood, taken in a trial of the OX40 agonist ivuxolimab. All receptors derive from an adult with an advanced solid tumor such as melanoma, head and neck, liver or kidney cancer.

The chain has TRBV5-1 and TRBJ1-2; a possible D gene is TRBD1 (6 bases). CDR3 length: 14 residues. The V gene's germline CDR1 is SGHRS and CDR2 YFSETQ. V was trimmed by 0 bases and J by 4 bases, leaving 10 bases between them. Written as DNA, the CDR3 is TGCGCCAGCAGCTTGGAGCAGGGGCTCTATGGCTACACCTTC. Its protein is CASSLEQGLYGYTF.

This clone was detected only a few times. The chain uses TRBV18 and TRBJ1-2; TRBD1 is a possible D gene (6 bases). Germline CDR1 and CDR2: KGHSH and LQKENI. V was trimmed by 10 bases and J by 7 bases, leaving 22 bases between them. This CDR3 is 14 amino acids long. The DNA for the CDR3 is TGTGCCACCCAGGCGGGGGCGCGGATTCCTGGCTACACCTTC. Encoded protein: CATQAGARIPGYTF.

V usage is TRBV19 and J usage is TRBJ2-7; TRBD1 matches at 9 bases. Germline lookup yields CDR1 LNHDA and CDR2 SQIVND (reference sequence). J gave up 3 bases and V 1 base, and 7 bases lay outside the gene matches. The CDR3 runs to 16 residues. The CDR3 DNA is TGTGCCAGTAGTATAGCCCCGGGACAGGGAAACTACGAGCAGTACTTC. It is translated as CASSIAPGQGNYEQYF.

The chain joins TRBV27 to TRBJ1-4; 9 bases are shared with TRBD1. The J segment lost 10 bases and the V segment lost 0 bases, leaving 9 bases of the junction unmatched. The CDR3 spans 16 residues. Germline CDR1 and CDR2: MNHEY and SMNVEV (reference sequence). For the CDR3, the DNA is TGTGCCAGCAGTTTATCGACCGGGACAGGGTACGGAAAACTGTTTTTT. This codes for CASSLSTGTGYGKLFF.

The chain couples TRBV21-1 to TRBJ1-5; TRBD1 is the table's D call, not checked against the DNA. TRBV21-1 counts as a pseudogene. This CDR3 spans 18 amino acids. The CDR3 nucleotides read TGTGCCAGCAGCAAAGACAGGGTGCAAGGGGGTAGCAATCAGCCCCAGCATTTT. Its translation: CASSKDRVQGGSNQPQHF.

The rearrangement links TRBV28 to TRBJ2-4; D is perhaps TRBD2 (7 bases). V lost 3 bases and J lost 0, with 18 bases in between. Looked up from germline, CDR1 is MDHEN and CDR2 is SYDVKM. The CDR3 sequence is 18 residues long. CDR3 DNA: TGTGCCAGCAGTTTCTTATACAGGGAGGGGGGAGCCAAAAACATTCAGTACTTC. Translated, it gives CASSFLYREGGAKNIQYF. Complete variable domain (other parts from reference TRBV28 and TRBJ2-4): DVKVTQSSRYLVKRTGEKVFLECVQDMDHENMFWYRQDPGLGLRLIYFSYDVKMKEKGDIPEGYSVSREKKERFSLILESASTNQTSMYLCASSFLYREGGAKNIQYFGAGTRLSVL.

The chain couples TRBV28 to TRBJ1-5; TRBD1 might be the D (6 bases). In germline, CDR1 is MDHEN, CDR2 SYDVKM. CDR3 size: 15 residues. Trimming took off 5 bases at V and 6 bases at J, with 17 bases between the two ends. The CDR3 region has the DNA TGTGCCAGCAGTAATGGGGGGGCCCAGATTCAGCCCCAGCATTTT. This translates into CASSNGGAQIQPQHF.

This clone was seen only a few times. This chain joins TRBV9 and TRBJ2-3, with 8 bases identical to TRBD2. Germline CDR1 and CDR2: SGDLS and YYNGEE. Losses at the gene ends were 2 bases for V and 4 bases for J; bases not matched to a gene: 6. The CDR3 is 15 amino acids. The CDR3 sequence: CASSVSGSSSDTQYF. The CDR3 nucleotides are TGTGCCAGCAGCGTCAGCGGGAGCTCGTCAGATACGCAGTATTTT. The variable domain in full, with the rest retrieved from reference TRBV9 and TRBJ2-3, is DSGVTQTPKHLITATGQRVTLRCSPRSGDLSVYWYQQSLDQGLQFLIQYYNGEERAKGNILERFSAQQFPDLHSELNLSSLELGDSALYFCASSVSGSSSDTQYFGPGTRLTVL.

The chain employs TRBV5-1 and TRBJ2-5, with D perhaps being TRBD1 or TRBD2 (5 bases each). The germline V and J ends were trimmed by 4 bases and 0 bases, with 13 bases remaining between them. The CDR3 spans 15 residues. CDR1 is SGHRS and CDR2 is YFSETQ in the germline V gene. CDR3 region: CASSPGAVNQETQYF. The CDR3 nucleotides are TGCGCCAGCAGCCCCGGGGCAGTTAACCAAGAGACCCAGTACTTC.